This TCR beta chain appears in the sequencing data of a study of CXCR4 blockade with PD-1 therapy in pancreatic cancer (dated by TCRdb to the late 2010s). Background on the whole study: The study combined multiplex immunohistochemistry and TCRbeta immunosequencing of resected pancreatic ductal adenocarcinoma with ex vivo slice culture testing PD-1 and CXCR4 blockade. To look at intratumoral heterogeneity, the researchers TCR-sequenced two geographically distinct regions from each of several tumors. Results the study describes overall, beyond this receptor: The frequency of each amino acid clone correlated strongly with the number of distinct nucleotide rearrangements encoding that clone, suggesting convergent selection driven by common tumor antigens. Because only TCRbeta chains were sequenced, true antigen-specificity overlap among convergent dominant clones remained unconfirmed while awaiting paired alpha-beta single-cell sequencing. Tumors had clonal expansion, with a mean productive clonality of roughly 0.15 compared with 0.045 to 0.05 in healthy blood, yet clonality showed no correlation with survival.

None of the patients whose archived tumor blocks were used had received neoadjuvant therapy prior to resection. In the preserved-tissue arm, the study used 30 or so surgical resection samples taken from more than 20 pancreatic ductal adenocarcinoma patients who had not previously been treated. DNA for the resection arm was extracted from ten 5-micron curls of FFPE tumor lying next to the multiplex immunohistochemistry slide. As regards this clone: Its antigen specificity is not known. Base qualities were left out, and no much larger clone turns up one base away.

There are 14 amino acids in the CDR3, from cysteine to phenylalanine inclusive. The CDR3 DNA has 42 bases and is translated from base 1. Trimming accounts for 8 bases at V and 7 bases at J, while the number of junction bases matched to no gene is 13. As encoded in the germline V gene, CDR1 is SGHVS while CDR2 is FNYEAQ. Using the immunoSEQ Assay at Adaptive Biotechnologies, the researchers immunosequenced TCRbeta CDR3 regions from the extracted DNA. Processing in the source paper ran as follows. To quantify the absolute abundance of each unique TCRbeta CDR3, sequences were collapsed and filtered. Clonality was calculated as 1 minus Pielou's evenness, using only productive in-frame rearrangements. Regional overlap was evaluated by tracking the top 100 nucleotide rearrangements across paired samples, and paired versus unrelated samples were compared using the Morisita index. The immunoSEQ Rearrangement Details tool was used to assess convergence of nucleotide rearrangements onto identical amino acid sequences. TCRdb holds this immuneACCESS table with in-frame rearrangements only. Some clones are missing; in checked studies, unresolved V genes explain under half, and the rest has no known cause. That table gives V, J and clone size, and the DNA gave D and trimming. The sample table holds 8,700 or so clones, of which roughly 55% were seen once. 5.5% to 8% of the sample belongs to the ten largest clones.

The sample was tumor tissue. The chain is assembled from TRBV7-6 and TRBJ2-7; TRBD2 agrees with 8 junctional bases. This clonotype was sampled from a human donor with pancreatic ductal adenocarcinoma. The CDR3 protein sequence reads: CASGFAGGAGEQYF. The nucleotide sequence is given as TGTGCCAGCGGTTTTGCGGGGGGAGCTGGGGAGCAGTACTTC.